Each of the 9 T cell receptor beta chains below was sequenced from the same sample in a study of T cell repertoires in cytomegalovirus infection. Each CDR3 protein gets one entry after TCRdb re-called the reads with MiXCR. The sample lists 150,000 or so distinct CDR3 sequences; under 8.5% were seen once. What was sequenced was PBMCs. These receptors were obtained from a human donor in good health (CMV status not recorded). Some clones in this sample may be carry-over from other donors' samples.

The sample holds many counts of this clonotype. The rearrangement links TRBV7-9 to TRBJ1-1; 10 bases fit TRBD1. The V and J ends lost 5 bases and 1 base, in that order; junction bases with no gene match: 4. The CDR3 consists of 15 residues. Germline V gives CDR1 SEHNR, CDR2 FQNEAQ (reference sequence). As DNA, the CDR3 is TGTGCCAGCAGCAAGACAGGGGGCGCGAACACTGAAGCTTTCTTT. This gives the protein CASSKTGGANTEAFF.

This clonotype has just a few counts. The V gene is TRBV2, the J gene TRBJ2-3, with D hard to call. V lost 7 bases, J lost 2 bases, and 10 bases lay in between. The CDR3 is made up of 13 amino acids. In germline, CDR1 is SNHLY, CDR2 FYNNEI. Here the CDR3 reads CASKEGITDTQYF. The DNA of the CDR3 is TGTGCCAGCAAGGAAGGGATCACAGATACGCAGTATTTT.

A note on this clonotype: Given a much more abundant clone one base away, this may be a read error. The chain is built from TRBV6-2 or TRBV6-3 and TRBJ1-1, with D unclear. Germline lookup yields CDR1 MNHEY and CDR2 SVGEGT. Trimming removed 7 bases from V and 7 bases from J, with 22 bases in between. This CDR3 comprises 15 residues. The CDR3 DNA sequence: TGTGCCAGCACTGAGGTCGGGGTGCGGGTGGATGAAGCTTTCTTT. Encoded protein: CASTEVGVRVDEAFF.

The chain uses TRBV11-2 and TRBJ2-7; perhaps TRBD2 as D (5 bases). V lost 6 bases and J lost 0, with 12 bases in between. This CDR3 comprises 14 residues. Germline CDR1 reads SGHAT; CDR2 reads FQNNGV. The CDR3 DNA reads TGTGCCAGCAGTTCGCGGGTGGGCTCCTACGAGCAGTACTTC. It is translated as CASSSRVGSYEQYF.

This chain joins TRBV28 and TRBJ1-1; no clear D. The CDR3 has 12 residues. Per germline, CDR1 MDHEN and CDR2 SYDVKM. The V end lost 10 bases, the J end lost 1 base, and 10 bases lay between the germline ends. CDR3 sequence reads: CATHGPNTEAFF. CDR3 in DNA: TGTGCCACCCACGGCCCGAACACTGAAGCTTTCTTT.

This clonotype was seen many times. The chain links TRBV24-1 to TRBJ1-5; D not certain. The germline V gene has CDR1 KGHDR and CDR2 SFDVKD. V lost 7 bases to trimming and J lost 4 bases, with 10 bases between them. The length of the CDR3 is 13 residues. CDR3 bases: TGTGCCACCAGGGCACGGGAGAATCAGCCCCAGCATTTT. It translates to CATRARENQPQHF.

This clonotype was picked up many times. The chain is built from TRBV11-1 and TRBJ2-1, with TRBD2 matching 8 bases. The CDR3 runs to 15 residues. Germline V lookup: CDR1 SGHAT, CDR2 FQDESV (reference sequence). Trimming at V came to 5 bases and at J to 10 bases, leaving 13 bases not matched to a gene. The CDR3 is CASSLGIAGGDEQFF. The CDR3, as DNA: TGTGCCAGCAGCCTGGGTATCGCGGGGGGTGACGAGCAGTTCTTC.

Ten or more counts support this clonotype. The chain couples TRBV11-3 to TRBJ2-5; 9 nucleotides match TRBD2. J gave up 2 bases and V 5 bases, and 6 bases lay outside the gene matches. Per germline, CDR1 SGHNT and CDR2 YENEEA. CDR3 length equals 15 residues. CDR3 DNA: TGTGCCAGCAGCGGCTCTAGCGGGGCACAAGAGACCCAGTACTTC. It specifies CASSGSSGAQETQYF.

Ten or more counts support this clonotype. CDR3 sequence reads: CASSQVGQGGGYTF. CDR3 DNA: TGTGCCAGCAGCCAAGTGGGACAGGGAGGCGGCTACACCTTC. The chain links TRBV14 to TRBJ1-2, with 9 nucleotides matching TRBD1. This CDR3 has 14 residues. Germline CDR1 and CDR2: SGHDN and FVKESK. With 1 base clipped from V and 8 bases from J, the junction kept 5 bases outside the gene matches. Using reference TRBV14 and TRBJ1-2 for the parts outside the CDR3, the full variable domain is EAGVTQFPSHSVIEKGQTVTLRCDPISGHDNLYWYRRVMGKEIKFLLHFVKESKQDESGMPNNRFLAERTGGTYSTLKVQPAELEDSGVYFCASSQVGQGGGYTFGSGTRLTVV.